The rows below give T cell receptor beta chains drawn from one sample of a study of T cells in Graves' hyperthyroidism and ophthalmopathy. TCRdb independently ran MiXCR on the multiplex PCR reads; one entry per CDR3 protein. The sample has 500,000 to 600,000 distinct CDR3 sequences, 15% to 20% seen once. Sequenced input: blood. The origin of the receptors is a man aged 40-50 years with Graves' ophthalmopathy. CDR3s include the opening cysteine and the closing phenylalanine or tryptophan. A D gene is named only where the DNA matches it firmly. The size entry is marked missing in some rows and otherwise reads once, few, many or a size class.

d_call | j_call | v_call | clone_size | cdr3_nt | cdr3_aa
. | TRBJ2-4 | TRBV20-1 | many | TGCAGTGCTAGCCCCCCAGGGGAGGACATTCAGTACTTC | CSASPPGEDIQYF
TRBD1 | TRBJ2-7 | TRBV6-1 | . | TGTGCCAGCAGTGAATACAGGGGGCGCTACGAGCAGTACTTC | CASSEYRGRYEQYF
. | TRBJ2-5 | TRBV11-3 | many | TGTGCCAGCAGCTCCGGAGCTAACCCCCAAGAGACCCAGTACTTC | CASSSGANPQETQYF
. | TRBJ1-1 | TRBV2 | many | TGTGCCAGCAGTGAAATGATTGAAGCTTTCTTT | CASSEMIEAFF
TRBD1 | TRBJ1-2 | TRBV27 | few | TGTGCCAGCAGTCCAGAGACAGGGCCCGGCTATGGCTACACCTTC | CASSPETGPGYGYTF
TRBD2 | TRBJ2-1 | TRBV18 | few | TGTGCCAGTAGCGCGACTAGCAACTCCTACAATGAGCAGTTCTTC | CASSATSNSYNEQFF
. | TRBJ2-1 | TRBV7-3 | . | TGTGCCAGCAGCCCCAGGTCGGGACACTCATACAATGAGCAGTTCTTC | CASSPRSGHSYNEQFF
. | TRBJ1-1 | TRBV19 | few | TGTGCCAGTAAAGGACGTCCACTTTATAACACTGAAGCTTTCTTT | CASKGRPLYNTEAFF
TRBD2 | TRBJ2-1 | TRBV7-2 | . | TGTGCCAGCAGCCTGTGGACTAGCGGGGCCAATGAGCAGTTCTTC | CASSLWTSGANEQFF
TRBD2 | TRBJ2-7 | TRBV27 | . | TGTGCCAGCAGTTCGGCGGGGGGGCCGTTCGCGCAGTACTTC | CASSSAGGPFAQYF
. | TRBJ2-1 | TRBV12-3/TRBV12-4 | many | TGTGCCAGCAGTTTAAGGGGTGGCGATGAGCAGTTCTTC | CASSLRGGDEQFF
. | TRBJ1-5 | TRBV28 | many | TGTGCCAGCAGTTTCGCGGGGCGGCTTCAGCCCCAGCATTTT | CASSFAGRLQPQHF
TRBD2 | TRBJ2-2 | TRBV30 | . | TGTGCCTGGAGTTCACTAGCGGGGGGGTCGGGGACCGGGGAGCTGTTTTTT | CAWSSLAGGSGTGELFF
TRBD1 | TRBJ2-4 | TRBV27 | . | TGTGCCAGCAGAAGGTACAGGGGGCAAATCGGTACCAAAAACATTCAGTACTTC | CASRRYRGQIGTKNIQYF
. | TRBJ2-1 | TRBV25-1 | . | TGTGCCAGCAATCACGGGTCGGGACTTAATGAGCAGTTCTTC | CASNHGSGLNEQFF
TRBD2 | TRBJ2-1 | TRBV7-8 | many | TGTGCCAGCAGCACCTGGGGCGCCGGGACTAGCGGGAGCGATGAGCAGTTCTTC | CASSTWGAGTSGSDEQFF
TRBD2 | TRBJ2-3 | TRBV12-3/TRBV12-4 | many | TGTGCCAGCAGCCGTGTCCCGGGACTAGCGGGGGCACCCACAGATACGCAGTATTTT | CASSRVPGLAGAPTDTQYF
TRBD2 | TRBJ2-5 | TRBV7-2 | few | TGTGCCAGCAGCTTGACTAGCGGGGGGGCGGGTGAGACCCAGTACTTC | CASSLTSGGAGETQYF
. | TRBJ1-5 | TRBV10-3 | . | TGTGCCATCAGTGGGTCCCTTGGCAGCAATCAGCCCCAGCATTTT | CAISGSLGSNQPQHF
. | TRBJ1-1 | TRBV20-1 | few | TGCAGTGCTAGAGAGGGGATATCGGCCTGGGTCACTGAAGCTTTCTTT | CSAREGISAWVTEAFF
. | TRBJ1-1 | TRBV4-2 | many | TGTGCCAGCAGCCAAGATCCACAATGGCCGGGTGGAGCTTTCTTT | CASSQDPQWPGGAFF
. | TRBJ1-1 | TRBV6-1 | many | TGTGCCAGCAGACTACCCCCAGAGAACACTGAAGCTTTCTTT | CASRLPPENTEAFF
. | TRBJ2-7 | TRBV5-6 | . | TGTGCCAGCAGCTTGGAGGCGGGTAGCGGTTCCTACGAGCAGTACTTC | CASSLEAGSGSYEQYF
TRBD1 | TRBJ2-6 | TRBV6-1 | many | TGTGCCAGCACCCAACAGGGGGCTGGAGTAGGTGGGGCCAACGTCCTGACTTTC | CASTQQGAGVGGANVLTF
TRBD1 | TRBJ1-5 | TRBV12-3/TRBV12-4 | few | TGTGCCAGCAGTCCCGAGGGACAGGCATATCAGCCCCAGCATTTT | CASSPEGQAYQPQHF
. | TRBJ2-3 | TRBV5-6 | . | TGTGCCAGCAACTCCCTATTCGAGGGGAACACAGATACGCAGTATTTT | CASNSLFEGNTDTQYF
TRBD2 | TRBJ2-1 | TRBV3-1 | . | TGTGCCAGCAGCCATATGACTAGCGGGGGCACCGATGAGCAGTTCTTC | CASSHMTSGGTDEQFF
TRBD1 | TRBJ2-7 | TRBV13 | . | TGTGCCAGCAGCCCCCGGACAGGGGCTCCCTACGAGCAGTACTTC | CASSPRTGAPYEQYF